Each of the 30 T cell receptor beta chains below was sequenced from the same sample in a study of T-cell memory formation after mild COVID-19 (dated by TCRdb to 2020 to 2022). Libraries were built with 5' RACE. Sequenced on an Illumina NovaSeq 6000. TCRdb reran the public reads through fastp at Q25 and MiXCR, keeping productive beta chains. Each CDR3 protein appears once, grouped with its most common genes and DNA. The sample table records under 600,000 distinct CDR3 sequences; roughly a fifth of these occur just once. The ten largest clones capture around 9.2% of the sample. The sequenced sample was PBMCs or a T cell subset sorted from them (not recorded which). These receptors came from an adult woman who had mild COVID-19 (a few samples of this study predate the infection). The sample titles of this study are shuffled in the database, so cell type and time point are left out; the donor was told from shared clones.

CDR3 in DNA: TGTGCCAGCAGCTTAGCGGCAGGACAGGGGGGCGAGCAGTACTTC. Its translation is CASSLAAGQGGEQYF. This sequence joins TRBV7-2 and TRBJ2-7, with 10 bases aligning to TRBD1. V lost 0 bases, J lost 6 bases, and 5 bases stayed unmatched. CDR1 SGHTA and CDR2 FQGNSA come from the germline V gene. The CDR3 length is 15 residues.

The J gene is TRBJ1-1, the V gene TRBV7-2; no reliable D call. The germline V gene encodes CDR1 SGHTA and CDR2 FQGNSA. V lost 5 bases, J lost 0 bases, and 13 bases lay in between. The CDR3 length is 15 residues. CDR3 DNA: TGTGCCAGCAGCCCAGTGGGGAGAGTGAACACTGAAGCTTTCTTT. It codes for CASSPVGRVNTEAFF.

The rearrangement uses TRBV7-9 and TRBJ1-2; perhaps TRBD1 as D (6 bases). The germline V and J ends were trimmed by 0 bases and 6 bases, with 14 bases remaining between them. The CDR3 length is 15 residues. Germline loops: CDR1 SEHNR, CDR2 FQNEAQ (reference sequence). CDR3 residues: CASSLAPDSLDGYTF. DNA of the CDR3: TGTGCCAGCAGCTTAGCGCCGGACAGCCTTGATGGCTACACCTTC.

This clonotype was counted at least ten times. The chain uses TRBV12-3 or TRBV12-4 and TRBJ2-3, with TRBD2 matching 12 bases. CDR3 length: 18 residues. Trimming cost V 6 bases and J 4 bases; bases outside gene matches: 14. The DNA of the CDR3 is TGTGCCAGCAGGCCGGGGACTAGCGGGCCCTCATGGGCAGATACGCAGTATTTT. Its protein is CASRPGTSGPSWADTQYF.

CDR3 sequence: CASSPYTVPGIQYF. CDR3 bases: TGTGCCAGCAGCCCATACACCGTCCCGGGCATTCAGTACTTC. The genes are TRBV7-3 and TRBJ2-4; D call uncertain. Germline assignment: CDR1 SGHTA and CDR2 FQGTGA. The germline V and J ends were trimmed by 5 bases and 9 bases, with 17 bases remaining between them. There are 14 residues in the CDR3. Combining the CDR3 with reference TRBV7-3 and TRBJ2-4 gives the whole variable domain GAGVSQTPSNKVTEKGKYVELRCDPISGHTALYWYRQSLGQGPEFLIYFQGTGAADDSGLPNDRFFAVRPEGSVSTLKIQRTERGDSAVYLCASSPYTVPGIQYFGAGTRLSVL.

V is TRBV12-3 or TRBV12-4 and J is TRBJ2-1, with 7 bases aligning to TRBD2. This CDR3 is 16 amino acids long. V trimming: 6 bases; J trimming: 0 bases; junction bases outside the gene matches: 8. The CDR3 protein is CASRNLGRSSYNEQFF. CDR3 nucleotides: TGTGCCAGCAGAAACCTCGGGAGGAGCTCCTACAATGAGCAGTTCTTC.

V and J are TRBV18 and TRBJ2-6; 8 nucleotides match TRBD1. The germline CDR1 and CDR2 sequences are KGHSH and LQKENI. Trimming cost V 3 bases and J 6 bases; bases outside gene matches: 7. There are 16 residues in the CDR3. CDR3 in DNA: TGTGCCAGCTCACCTCTAACAGGGGGGAAGGCCAACGTCCTGACTTTC. Translating it yields CASSPLTGGKANVLTF. Filled out from reference TRBV18 and TRBJ2-6, the complete variable domain reads NAGVMQNPRHLVRRRGQEARLRCSPMKGHSHVYWYRQLPEEGLKFMVYLQKENIIDESGMPKERFSAEFPKEGPSILRIQQVVRGDSAAYFCASSPLTGGKANVLTFGAGSRLTVL.

The rearrangement uses TRBV6-1 and TRBJ1-5; 7 positions agree with TRBD1. V was pared by 5 bases and J by 9 bases, with 13 bases of the junction left unmatched. The CDR3 is 15 residues long. Germline V gene lookup returns CDR1 MNHNS and CDR2 SASEGT. Here the CDR3 DNA reads TGTGCCAGCAGTAATACTGGGACAGTGAATAGGCCCCAGCATTTT. Protein product: CASSNTGTVNRPQHF.

This chain links TRBV6-2 or TRBV6-3 with TRBJ2-7; D is possibly TRBD1 (5 bases). The CDR3 runs to 15 residues. The V and J ends lost 6 bases and 1 base respectively, with 16 bases between them. Germline V gene data show CDR1 as MNHEY and CDR2 as SVGEGT. This CDR3 is CASSAPVDSSYEQYF. In DNA form, the CDR3 reads TGTGCCAGCAGCGCGCCCGTTGACAGTTCCTACGAGCAGTACTTC.

The chain combines TRBV15 with TRBJ1-2; tentatively, D is TRBD1 (5 bases). This CDR3 has 15 residues. Trimming pared 1 base from V and 4 bases from J, leaving 13 bases between. Germline V gene data show CDR1 as LNHNV and CDR2 as YYDKDF (reference sequence). CDR3 sequence reads: CATSRAGPTAYGYTF. CDR3 DNA sequence: TGTGCCACCAGCAGAGCAGGGCCTACCGCCTATGGCTACACCTTC.

This chain joins TRBV6-1 and TRBJ1-1, with a tentative D call TRBD1 (6 bases). V shed 0 bases and J shed 2 bases, with 13 bases lying between them. CDR3 size: 16 residues. The germline gives CDR1 MNHNS, CDR2 SASEGT. This chain's CDR3 is CASSEARQVRNTEAFF. CDR3 sequence (DNA): TGTGCCAGCAGTGAAGCCCGACAGGTTCGTAACACTGAAGCTTTCTTT.

The V and J genes are TRBV5-1 and TRBJ2-6; D remains ambiguous. The germline CDR1 and CDR2 sequences are SGHRS and YFSETQ. This CDR3 comprises 16 residues. Trimming took 1 base from V and 0 from J, leaving 8 bases between them. In nucleotides, the CDR3 is TGCGCCAGCAGCTTGCCCAGAAGCTCTGGGGCCAACGTCCTGACTTTC. Protein sequence: CASSLPRSSGANVLTF.

V usage is TRBV21-1 and J usage is TRBJ2-5; TRBD2, the D gene given by the table, was not confirmed from the DNA. TRBV21-1 is reported as a pseudogene. This CDR3 has 17 amino acids. The CDR3: CASSKLGLAGPAETQYF. For the CDR3, the DNA is TGTGCCAGCAGCAAACTGGGACTAGCGGGCCCCGCAGAGACCCAGTACTTC.

This clonotype came up a few times. This chain joins TRBV7-9 and TRBJ2-2, with D maybe TRBD1 (6 bases). Trimming took 5 bases from V and 6 from J, leaving 13 bases between them. This CDR3 is 14 amino acids long. Germline lookup yields CDR1 SEHNR and CDR2 FQNEAQ (reference sequence). As DNA, the CDR3 is TGTGCCAGCAGCGATACAGGGACCCCCGGGGAGCTGTTTTTT. Encoded protein: CASSDTGTPGELFF.

In its sample, this clonotype was seen a few times. The chain carries TRBV24-1 and TRBJ2-1; TRBD2 matches 8 bases. This CDR3 has 16 residues. The V and J ends lost 2 bases and 6 bases, in that order; junction bases with no gene match: 8. Per the germline V gene, CDR1 is KGHDR and CDR2 is SFDVKD. The CDR3 DNA reads as TGTGCCACCAGTGATTCTCCGGGACTAGGGAGCAATGAGCAGTTCTTC. This encodes CATSDSPGLGSNEQFF.

The rearrangement links TRBV7-6 to TRBJ2-5, with unresolved D. CDR3 length: 13 amino acids. The V and J ends lost 3 bases and 4 bases respectively, with 9 bases between them. Per germline, CDR1 SGHVS and CDR2 FNYEAQ. The DNA for the CDR3 is TGTGCCAGCAGCTTGGTAGTGCGAGAGACCCAGTACTTC. Its protein is CASSLVVRETQYF.

The chain recombines TRBV10-3 with TRBJ2-7, with D unresolved. CDR3 length equals 13 residues. The germline V gene has CDR1 ENHRY and CDR2 SYGVKD. V was pared by 2 bases and J by 1 base, with 6 bases between. CDR3 in DNA: TGTGCCATCAGTGAGCCCCCGTCCTACGAGCAGTACTTC. It is translated as CAISEPPSYEQYF.

This clonotype was picked up a small number of times. The chain uses TRBV18 and TRBJ1-1, with a tentative D call TRBD1 (5 bases). CDR3 length equals 15 residues. CDR1 and CDR2 from the germline V gene are KGHSH and LQKENI. V lost 1 base and J lost 2, with 11 bases in between. The CDR3 DNA reads TGTGCCAGCTCACCACAGGACACAACCAACACTGAAGCTTTCTTT. Residues: CASSPQDTTNTEAFF.

The sample holds a few counts of this clonotype. The rearrangement uses TRBV7-2 and TRBJ2-3; TRBD2 matches at 8 bases. CDR1 SGHTA and CDR2 FQGNSA come from the germline V gene. V lost 3 bases to trimming and J lost 4 bases; unmatched junction nucleotides: 12. The CDR3 loop spans 17 amino acids. DNA for the CDR3: TGTGCCAGCAGCTTGGACCCGGGACTAGGGGGATCAGATACGCAGTATTTT. Protein sequence: CASSLDPGLGGSDTQYF.

The rearrangement links TRBV15 to TRBJ2-5; D is perhaps TRBD2 (7 bases). CDR3 size: 15 residues. In germline, CDR1 is LNHNV, CDR2 YYDKDF (reference sequence). The V and J ends lost 0 bases and 5 bases respectively, with 13 bases between them. CDR3 DNA sequence: TGTGCCACCAGCAGAGATTCGGGGGGCGCCGAGACCCAGTACTTC. Protein: CATSRDSGGAETQYF. Drawing the rest from reference TRBV15 and TRBJ2-5, the complete variable domain is DAMVIQNPRYQVTQFGKPVTLSCSQTLNHNVMYWYQQKSSQAPKLLFHYYDKDFNNEADTPDNFQSRRPNTSFCFLDIRSPGLGDTAMYLCATSRDSGGAETQYFGPGTRLLVL.

This clonotype was seen more than once but under ten times. This chain uses TRBV12-3 or TRBV12-4 with TRBJ2-1; D is possibly TRBD2 (5 bases). This CDR3 has 14 residues. V shed 7 bases and J shed 8 bases, with 18 bases lying between them. The CDR3 bases are TGTGCCAGCACTATTTCATACGGGCGGGATGAGCAGTTCTTC. Translation: CASTISYGRDEQFF.

This clonotype came up many times. The chain uses TRBV5-4 and TRBJ2-1; TRBD2 aligns across 8 bases. The CDR3 has 16 residues. Per the germline V gene, CDR1 is SGHNT and CDR2 is YYREEE (reference sequence). V trimming: 4 bases; J trimming: 3 bases; junction bases outside the gene matches: 9. The CDR3 reads CASSPGGAGDYNEQFF. The DNA for the CDR3 is TGTGCCAGCAGCCCCGGTGGAGCGGGAGACTACAATGAGCAGTTCTTC.

The chain carries TRBV10-3 and TRBJ1-2; D remains ambiguous. Germline V gene sequence: CDR1 ENHRY, CDR2 SYGVKD. The germline V and J ends were trimmed by 4 bases and 4 bases, with 16 bases remaining between them. The CDR3 length is 15 residues. The CDR3 sequence is CAISAEGLDPYGYTF. CDR3 in DNA: TGTGCCATCAGTGCCGAGGGCCTAGACCCCTATGGCTACACCTTC.

This clonotype was recorded a few times. The chain links TRBV10-3 to TRBJ2-5; D might be TRBD1 or TRBD2, each matching 6 bases. The CDR3 runs 14 residues. Germline lookup yields CDR1 ENHRY and CDR2 SYGVKD. Trimming removed 1 base at V and 4 bases at J, with 10 bases between. The CDR3 loop is CAISEFGGRETQYF. In DNA form, the CDR3 reads TGTGCCATCAGTGAGTTCGGGGGCCGAGAGACCCAGTACTTC.

The chain carries TRBV6-5 and TRBJ2-1; no reliable D call. CDR1 and CDR2 (germline): MNHEY, SVGAGI. CDR3 size: 13 residues. Trimming took off 5 bases at V and 6 bases at J, with 11 bases between the two ends. CDR3 sequence reads: CASSHRAFNEQFF. CDR3 bases: TGTGCCAGCAGTCACCGGGCATTCAATGAGCAGTTCTTC.

This clonotype was seen more than once but under ten times. This chain links TRBV12-3 or TRBV12-4 with TRBJ1-1; D call uncertain. This CDR3 is built from 15 residues. With 3 bases removed from V and 5 bases from J, the gap between germline ends came to 16 bases. The CDR3 coding sequence is TGTGCCAGCAGTTTCGATGGGAGGGTTCGAACTGAAGCTTTCTTT. This sequence encodes CASSFDGRVRTEAFF.

This clonotype was found a few times. The rearrangement joins TRBV5-6 to TRBJ2-7; weak D call: TRBD1 (6 bases). Per the germline V gene, CDR1 is SGHDT and CDR2 is YYEEEE. V was pared by 4 bases and J by 6 bases, with 14 bases between. The CDR3 has 13 amino acids. This CDR3 reads CASSQGSTVEQYF. The CDR3 region has the DNA TGTGCCAGCAGCCAGGGGAGTACGGTCGAGCAGTACTTC.

This clonotype has a handful of counts. The rearrangement uses TRBV4-1 and TRBJ2-3, with TRBD2 matching over 10 bases. Per germline, CDR1 MGHRA and CDR2 YSYEKL. There are 21 residues in the CDR3. The J segment lost 0 bases and the V segment lost 1 base, leaving 16 bases of the junction unmatched. This CDR3 is CASSQVDGLAGAQPSTDTQYF. CDR3 nucleotide sequence: TGCGCCAGCAGCCAAGTTGACGGGCTAGCGGGGGCTCAGCCTAGCACAGATACGCAGTATTTT.

A few counts support this clonotype. The chain couples TRBV7-2 to TRBJ1-2; TRBD1 might be the D (6 bases). V dropped 4 bases and J dropped 5 bases, with 11 bases sitting between them. Germline CDR1 reads SGHTA; CDR2 reads FQGNSA. This CDR3 is built from 13 residues. The CDR3 region has the DNA TGTGCCAGCAGCTCTGGACAGTTATATGGCTACACCTTC. As protein: CASSSGQLYGYTF.

This clonotype was observed a handful of times. The chain employs TRBV12-3 or TRBV12-4 and TRBJ2-7; 9 bases are a match to TRBD2. Unmatched junction bases numbered 6, after V lost 4 bases and J lost 2 bases. There are 15 residues in the CDR3. The CDR3 sequence: CASSWASGATYEQYF. CDR3 DNA: TGTGCCAGCAGTTGGGCTAGCGGGGCTACCTACGAGCAGTACTTC.